This T cell receptor (beta chain) was found in a study of tumor-infiltrating lymphocytes in glioblastoma multiforme. The CDR3 is 15 residues long. Per germline, CDR1 DFQATT and CDR2 SNEGSKA (reference sequence). Notes on this clonotype: Compared with germline, one end of the junction differs, possibly owing to a read error.

TCRB libraries came from RNA via three nested multiplex PCR rounds. TCRdb re-derived calls from the multiplex PCR reads in MiXCR, one entry per CDR3 protein. The sample lists about 8,400 distinct CDR3 sequences, 74% occurring once. The specimen sequenced was brain tumor tissue. The gene calls are TRBV20-1 and TRBJ1-6; no definite D call. The TCR originated in a male donor with glioblastoma. CDR3 amino acids: CSARGRGSENLPLHF. CDR3 in DNA: TGCAGTGCTAGAGGGCGGGGATCCGAGAATTTACCCCTCCACTTT.